The 10 T cell receptor beta chains reported below all come from one sample, sequenced in a study of Epstein–Barr virus B cells in breast cancer. Libraries were built from RNA with the SMARTer kit, covering full alpha and beta V(D)J regions. TCRdb re-analysed the 5' RACE reads in MiXCR, keeping a single row per CDR3 protein. This sample has about 1,900 distinct CDR3 sequences; 15% occur once, and the top ten carry 30%. Antigens of these TCRs are unknown. Material for sequencing was tumor-infiltrating lymphocytes expanded in culture. These receptor sequences come from a woman aged 40 to 50 with triple-negative breast cancer.

V is TRBV28 and J is TRBJ2-1; possible D gene TRBD2, 5 bases. The CDR3 is 11 residues long. V dropped 9 bases and J dropped 10 bases, with 13 bases sitting between them. Germline assignment: CDR1 MDHEN and CDR2 SYDVKM. The CDR3 sequence: CARSTNGEQFF. Here the CDR3 DNA reads TGTGCCAGGTCGACTAATGGGGAGCAGTTCTTC. The entire variable domain, with the rest obtained from reference TRBV28 and TRBJ2-1, is as follows: DVKVTQSSRYLVKRTGEKVFLECVQDMDHENMFWYRQDPGLGLRLIYFSYDVKMKEKGDIPEGYSVSREKKERFSLILESASTNQTSMYLCARSTNGEQFFGPGTRLTVL.

This clonotype was seen ten or more times. The chain recombines TRBV12-3 or TRBV12-4 with TRBJ1-2; D remains ambiguous. There are 13 residues in the CDR3. V was pared by 0 bases and J by 8 bases, with 10 bases between. The CDR3 here is CASSLALRSGYTF. The CDR3 DNA follows: TGTGCCAGCAGTTTAGCGCTCCGGTCGGGCTACACCTTC.

This clonotype was recorded at least ten times. The chain is built from TRBV11-2 and TRBJ2-5; no reliable D call. V was trimmed by 3 bases and J by 5 bases, leaving 13 bases between them. This CDR3 is built from 14 residues. In germline, CDR1 is SGHAT, CDR2 FQNNGV. CDR3 sequence reads: CASSFEGHRETQYF. CDR3 coding DNA: TGTGCCAGCAGCTTTGAAGGGCATCGGGAGACCCAGTACTTC.

This clonotype is deemed medium-sized. The V gene is TRBV12-3 or TRBV12-4, the J gene TRBJ2-5, with 11 bases matching TRBD2. The length of the CDR3 is 15 residues. Trimming cost V 8 bases and J 3 bases; bases outside gene matches: 8. CDR3 amino acids: CASHLAGGGEETQYF. CDR3 nucleotides: TGTGCCAGCCATCTAGCGGGAGGCGGCGAAGAGACCCAGTACTTC.

This clonotype is classed as medium-sized. V is TRBV7-2 and J is TRBJ1-2; D perhaps matches TRBD1 (5 bases). V was shortened by 5 bases and J by 7 bases, with 11 bases between the two germline ends. The germline CDR1 and CDR2 sequences are SGHTA and FQGNSA. This CDR3 has 12 amino acids. CDR3 region: CASSPGYGGYTF. In DNA form, the CDR3 reads TGTGCCAGCAGCCCAGGGTATGGTGGCTACACCTTC.

This clonotype was observed at least ten times. The CDR3 is CASSPHSPWDRVVTDTQYF. In DNA, the CDR3 is TGTGCCAGCTCACCACACTCCCCTTGGGACAGGGTGGTCACAGATACGCAGTATTTT. The chain is built from TRBV18 and TRBJ2-3, with TRBD1 matching over 9 bases. The CDR3 is made up of 19 amino acids. V shed 1 base and J 2 bases; nucleotides not matched to a gene: 13. Germline V CDR1 and CDR2: KGHSH, LQKENI. The full variable domain, completed using reference TRBV18 and TRBJ2-3, is NAGVMQNPRHLVRRRGQEARLRCSPMKGHSHVYWYRQLPEEGLKFMVYLQKENIIDESGMPKERFSAEFPKEGPSILRIQQVVRGDSAAYFCASSPHSPWDRVVTDTQYFGPGTRLTVL.

This clonotype is classed as medium-sized. The rearrangement links TRBV12-3 or TRBV12-4 to TRBJ2-5, with D perhaps matching TRBD2 (5 bases). Trimming left V 3 bases short and J 5 bases short, with 16 bases between. CDR3 length: 15 amino acids. The chain's CDR3 is CASSFSGPILETQYF. The CDR3 DNA reads as TGTGCCAGCAGTTTCAGCGGACCGATCCTGGAGACCCAGTACTTC.

This clonotype is medium-sized within its sample. The CDR3 DNA is TGTGCCAGTAGTACCCGGGACACGGACGACATTCAGTACTTC. Residues: CASSTRDTDDIQYF. The chain carries TRBV19 and TRBJ2-4; D is perhaps TRBD1 (6 bases). Trimming stripped 4 bases from V and 8 bases from J, with 15 bases between. The CDR3 spans 14 residues. CDR1 and CDR2 from the germline V gene are LNHDA and SQIVND (reference sequence). The whole variable domain, filled in from reference TRBV19 and TRBJ2-4, reads DGGITQSPKYLFRKEGQNVTLSCEQNLNHDAMYWYRQDPGQGLRLIYYSQIVNDFQKGDIAEGYSVSREKKESFPLTVTSAQKNPTAFYLCASSTRDTDDIQYFGAGTRLSVL.

The table lists this clonotype with a few counts. This chain uses TRBV21-1 with TRBJ1-1; the table's TRBD1 call for D was not verified on the DNA. TRBV21-1 corresponds to a pseudogene. CDR3 size: 19 residues. The chain's CDR3 is CASSKAGRTGSILDTEAFF. The CDR3 DNA sequence: TGTGCCAGCAGCAAAGCCGGCCGGACAGGGTCGATTCTGGACACTGAAGCTTTCTTT.

A word on this clonotype: As the CDR3 is not closed by the conserved phenylalanine or tryptophan, this likely results from a read error. This chain joins TRBV20-1 and TRBJ2-5; TRBD2 might be the D (6 bases). Germline V gives CDR1 DFQATT, CDR2 SNEGSKA (reference sequence). CDR3 size: 14 residues. V lost 3 bases and J 5 bases, leaving 16 bases between the germline ends. The CDR3 region is CSASARGPGETQYL. The CDR3 DNA sequence: TGCAGTGCTAGCGCGCGGGGCCCGGGGGAGACCCAGTACCTC.